A selection of T cell receptor beta chains follows, all from one sample in a study of PD-1 blockade in classical Hodgkin lymphoma. The protocol was immunoSEQ multiplex PCR, while the TCRdb copy is restricted to in-frame clones and leaves out a portion. This table holds around 25,000 clones, about 70% found once. Sequencing was performed on peripheral blood mononuclear cells (PBMCs), taken before the fourth cycle of nivolumab. The receptors shown here come from a human donor with classical Hodgkin lymphoma. Both conserved end residues are part of each CDR3. Only some rows state a clone size, as once, few, many or a class for expanded clones.

v_gene	j_gene	abundance	CDR3aa
TRBV6-1	TRBJ2-7	.	CASSEDRASGGYEQYF
TRBV11-2	TRBJ2-5	.	CASSPWGAETQYF
TRBV9	TRBJ2-3	.	CASSVHGTGGSDTQYF
TRBV19	TRBJ2-2	.	CASRPPMAPPGELFF
TRBV29-1	TRBJ2-2	.	CSIFGNTGELFF
TRBV7-9	TRBJ2-1	.	CASSPTSGSSYNEQFF
TRBV7-2	TRBJ1-6	.	CASSRLAGDNSPLHF
TRBV7-2	TRBJ1-1	.	CASSYSGPGTEAFF
TRBV18	TRBJ1-4	.	CASSPPLNEKLFF
TRBV6-5	TRBJ1-5	few	CASSADTSSNQPQHF
TRBV6-1	TRBJ1-5	once	CASSAGTVGQPQHF
TRBV7-2	TRBJ1-1	.	CASSNQQGVNTEAFF
TRBV6-6	TRBJ2-1	.	CASSTWRNNEQFF
TRBV11-2	TRBJ1-2	.	CASSLEESNYGYTF
TRBV2	TRBJ2-2	.	CASSGTGEGGELFF
TRBV5-1	TRBJ2-2	.	CASSLLPGVNTGELFF
TRBV2	TRBJ2-7	.	CALGAGVSEQYF
TRBV11-2	TRBJ2-1	.	CASSLVMSYNEQFF
TRBV4-2	TRBJ1-1	.	CASSQDLMGERRAFF
TRBV7-8	TRBJ1-6	.	CASSLEGQGGSPLHF
TRBV7-2	TRBJ2-3	.	CASSPWGLSDTQYF
TRBV5-1	TRBJ2-5	.	CASSEGTQVMETQYF
TRBV10-3	TRBJ2-5	.	CAISVSREETQYF
TRBV6-1	TRBJ1-2	few	CASTKQRFYGYTF
TRBV5-1	TRBJ1-5	.	CASSLGGGKPQHF
TRBV9	TRBJ1-6	once	CASSGSSSYNSPLHF
TRBV6-6	TRBJ2-3	.	CASSYGTVSTDTQYF